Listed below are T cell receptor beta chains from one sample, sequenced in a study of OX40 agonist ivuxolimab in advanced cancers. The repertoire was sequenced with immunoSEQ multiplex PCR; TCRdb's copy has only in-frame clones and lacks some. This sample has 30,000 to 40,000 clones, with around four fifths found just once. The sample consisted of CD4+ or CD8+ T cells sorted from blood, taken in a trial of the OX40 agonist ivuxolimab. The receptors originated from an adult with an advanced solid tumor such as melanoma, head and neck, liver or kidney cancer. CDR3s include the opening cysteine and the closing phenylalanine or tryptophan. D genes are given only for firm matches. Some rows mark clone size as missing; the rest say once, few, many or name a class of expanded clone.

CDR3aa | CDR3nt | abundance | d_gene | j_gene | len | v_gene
CASSLGSSGGRYNEQFF | TGTGCCAGCAGTTTGGGGAGTAGCGGAGGTCGGTACAATGAGCAGTTCTTC | NA | NA | TRBJ2-1 | 17 | TRBV28
CASSAIGEQYF | TGTGCCAGCAGCGCCATCGGCGAGCAGTACTTC | few | NA | TRBJ2-7 | 11 | TRBV7-9
CASSQVGRAGGRNEQFF | TGTGCCAGCAGCCAAGTGGGTCGAGCGGGAGGCAGGAATGAGCAGTTCTTC | NA | TRBD2 | TRBJ2-1 | 17 | TRBV4-2
CASRGVGYHNSPLHF | TGTGCCAGCAGAGGTGTGGGGTACCATAATTCACCCCTCCACTTT | NA | NA | TRBJ1-6 | 15 | TRBV6-5
CASSQDVAEPGTQYF | TGCGCCAGCAGCCAAGATGTCGCGGAGCCCGGGACCCAGTACTTC | NA | NA | TRBJ2-5 | 15 | TRBV4-3
CASQKQGPGEGRTGELFF | TGCGCCAGCCAGAAACAGGGGCCGGGGGAGGGCCGGACCGGGGAGCTGTTTTTT | NA | NA | TRBJ2-2 | 18 | TRBV5-1
CASSQDLWGQGTDTQYF | TGTGCCAGCAGCCAAGATCTTTGGGGACAGGGGACAGATACGCAGTATTTT | NA | TRBD1 | TRBJ2-3 | 17 | TRBV14
CASSLGGLAGGLYNEQFF | TGCGCCAGCAGCCTCGGCGGCCTAGCGGGGGGGCTGTACAATGAGCAGTTCTTC | NA | TRBD2 | TRBJ2-1 | 18 | TRBV4-1
CASSLDFYGYTF | TGCGCCAGCAGCTTGGACTTCTATGGCTACACCTTC | once | NA | TRBJ1-2 | 12 | TRBV5-1
CASNTGGFFLPSNQPQHF | TGTGCCAGCAACACAGGGGGTTTTTTCCTCCCTAGCAATCAGCCCCAGCATTTT | NA | TRBD1 | TRBJ1-5 | 18 | TRBV28
CASSLAGTHNEQFF | TGTGCCAGCAGCTTGGCGGGGACACACAATGAGCAGTTCTTC | once | NA | TRBJ2-1 | 14 | TRBV5-4
CASSPLRDLSYEQYF | TGTGCCAGCAGCCCCTTGCGGGACCTTTCCTACGAGCAGTACTTC | NA | NA | TRBJ2-7 | 15 | TRBV14
CASSVSPTATYEQYF | TGTGCCAGCAGCGTCTCCCCGACAGCTACCTACGAGCAGTACTTC | NA | NA | TRBJ2-7 | 15 | TRBV9
CASASWEGGTYEQYF | TGTGCCAGTGCCTCTTGGGAGGGGGGAACCTACGAGCAGTACTTC | once | NA | TRBJ2-7 | 15 | TRBV7-9
CASSLLQGVAYGYTF | TGTGCCAGCAGCTTACTACAGGGGGTCGCCTATGGCTACACCTTC | NA | TRBD1 | TRBJ1-2 | 15 | TRBV5-8
CASRLGQSYGYTF | TGTGCCAGCAGACTGGGACAGTCCTATGGCTACACCTTC | NA | TRBD1 | TRBJ1-2 | 13 | TRBV7-2
CASSAGGQGNTGELFF | TGTGCCAGCAGCGCAGGAGGACAGGGCAACACCGGGGAGCTGTTTTTT | NA | TRBD1 | TRBJ2-2 | 16 | TRBV7-2
CASSMTGAGTEAFF | TGTGCCAGTAGTATGACAGGGGCTGGCACTGAAGCTTTCTTT | once | TRBD1 | TRBJ1-1 | 14 | TRBV19
CATSRAYKIEQYF | TGTGCCACCAGCAGGGCGTACAAGATCGAGCAGTACTTC | NA | NA | TRBJ2-7 | 13 | TRBV15
CASSPGTGWAKNIQYF | TGTGCCAGCAGTCCCGGGACAGGGTGGGCCAAAAACATTCAGTACTTC | NA | TRBD1 | TRBJ2-4 | 16 | TRBV28
CASSPTSFMNTGELFF | TGTGCCAGCTCACCCACAAGTTTTATGAACACCGGGGAGCTGTTTTTT | NA | NA | TRBJ2-2 | 16 | TRBV18
CATKAGGRGNYEQYF | TGTGCCACCAAAGCGGGGGGAAGGGGCAACTACGAGCAGTACTTC | NA | TRBD2 | TRBJ2-7 | 15 | TRBV5-4
CASSYQGDGGYTF | TGTGCCAGCAGTTACCAAGGGGATGGTGGCTACACCTTC | NA | NA | TRBJ1-2 | 13 | TRBV6-5
CASKRVQYSNQPQHF | TGTGCCAGCAAAAGGGTACAGTATAGCAATCAGCCCCAGCATTTT | NA | NA | TRBJ1-5 | 15 | TRBV2
CASSIRDRDTGELFF | TGTGCCAGTAGTATCCGGGACAGGGACACCGGGGAGCTGTTTTTT | once | TRBD1 | TRBJ2-2 | 15 | TRBV19
CASSPGTGETQYF | TGTGCCAGCAGCCCTGGGACAGGGGAGACCCAGTACTTC | few | TRBD1 | TRBJ2-5 | 13 | TRBV11-2
CASSPPDREYSNQPQHF | TGTGCCAGCAGTCCTCCGGACAGGGAATATAGCAATCAGCCCCAGCATTTT | once | TRBD1 | TRBJ1-5 | 17 | TRBV28
CASSRGQGIENTQYF | TGTGCCAGCAGCCGGGGACAGGGGATCGAGAATACGCAGTATTTT | NA | TRBD1 | TRBJ2-3 | 15 | TRBV7-2
CASSQEWGQQFF | TGCGCCAGCAGCCAAGAGTGGGGACAGCAGTTCTTC | NA | NA | TRBJ2-1 | 12 | TRBV4-1
CASKSSGREKQFF | TGTGCCAGCAAGAGTAGCGGGAGAGAGAAGCAGTTCTTC | NA | TRBD2 | TRBJ2-1 | 13 | TRBV6-5